This TCR beta chain was profiled in a study of T cells after yellow fever vaccination. Trimming removed 0 bases from V and 4 bases from J, with 10 bases in between. The CDR3 runs to 13 residues. Germline CDR1 is DFQATT and CDR2 is SNEGSKA (reference sequence). In its sample, this clonotype was seen many times. The antigen is not known. TCRdb ran MiXCR on the 5' RACE reads and lists one entry per CDR3 protein. The table lists about 140,000 distinct CDR3 sequences, around 6.3% of them singletons, with over 0.55% in the top ten. The study's findings and limits: Clonotypes found in both CD4 and CD8 compartments made up a small share. By day 5 rather than day 15, the secondary response had peaked, though it was weaker.

The specimen was CD4+ T cells sorted from PBMCs, collected 10 days after the yellow fever booster vaccination. V and J are TRBV20-1 and TRBJ2-7, with D perhaps TRBD2 (6 bases). The receptor's source is a man aged 30 to 39 who received the YFV17D yellow fever vaccine. The CDR3, as DNA: TGCAGTGCTAGAGACGGGACTCCTTACGAGCAGTACTTC. Translated: CSARDGTPYEQYF.